These T cell receptor beta chains were read from a single sample in a study of human T cells and chemical hapten exposure. Each CDR3 protein is one row after TCRdb ran MiXCR on the RACE reads. The sample consists of tens of thousands of distinct CDR3 sequences, roughly a tenth of them appearing once. The sequencing used whole blood, collected in connection with sensitization to the hapten diphenylcyclopropenone (DPC). Receptor source: a man aged 35-49 years with alopecia areata. Some clones in this sample may be carry-over from other donors' samples. Each CDR3 is given with its conserved first and last residue. A D gene is named only where the DNA matches it firmly. Expanded clones are given a class, and other clones once, few, many or no size at all.

D	size	J	V	DNA	CDR3
NA	NA	TRBJ2-3	TRBV7-2	TGTGCCAGCAGGGAGGACTACGTACCACGGGCGCAGTATTTT	CASREDYVPRAQYF
NA	few	TRBJ1-1	TRBV11-3	TGTGCCAGCAGCTTAGATCGAGTAGGGGGAGCTTTCTTT	CASSLDRVGGAFF
NA	NA	TRBJ1-4	TRBV4-3	TGCGCCAGCAGCCAAGATGCGGGTTCTAATGAAAAACTGTTTTTT	CASSQDAGSNEKLFF
NA	many	TRBJ2-7	TRBV28	TGTGCCAGCGGGCAGGGGATGGGGGATAGTCCCTACGAGCAGTACTTC	CASGQGMGDSPYEQYF
NA	NA	TRBJ2-3	TRBV3-1	TGTGCCAGCAGCCGACTACAAACAGATACGCAGTATTTT	CASSRLQTDTQYF
NA	NA	TRBJ2-1	TRBV14	TGTGCCAGCAGCCAAGTAAGTATTGCGGGACGCAATGAGCAGTTCTTC	CASSQVSIAGRNEQFF
TRBD2	few	TRBJ2-7	TRBV28	TGTGCCAGTCTAGGCGGGGGAAGCTCCTACGAGCAGTACTTC	CASLGGGSSYEQYF
TRBD1	few	TRBJ2-3	TRBV9	TGTGCCAGCAGCCCGATCGTAAGCGAGCGGACAGGGAGGACAGATACGCAGTATTTT	CASSPIVSERTGRTDTQYF
NA	NA	TRBJ2-1	TRBV29-1	TGCAGCCATACGTCGGGTTGGGATGAGCAGTTCTTC	CSHTSGWDEQFF
TRBD2	NA	TRBJ2-3	TRBV6-1	TGTGCCAGCAGTGAAGCCGGGGTAGCGGGAGGGCCTAATACGCAGTATTTT	CASSEAGVAGGPNTQYF
NA	many	TRBJ1-5	TRBV20-1	TGCAGTGCTAGCGGTAGCAATCAGCCCCAGCATTTT	CSASGSNQPQHF
NA	many	TRBJ1-5	TRBV7-2	TGTGCCAGCAGCCAAAGGGGGGGTCGGCAGCCCCAGCATTTT	CASSQRGGRQPQHF